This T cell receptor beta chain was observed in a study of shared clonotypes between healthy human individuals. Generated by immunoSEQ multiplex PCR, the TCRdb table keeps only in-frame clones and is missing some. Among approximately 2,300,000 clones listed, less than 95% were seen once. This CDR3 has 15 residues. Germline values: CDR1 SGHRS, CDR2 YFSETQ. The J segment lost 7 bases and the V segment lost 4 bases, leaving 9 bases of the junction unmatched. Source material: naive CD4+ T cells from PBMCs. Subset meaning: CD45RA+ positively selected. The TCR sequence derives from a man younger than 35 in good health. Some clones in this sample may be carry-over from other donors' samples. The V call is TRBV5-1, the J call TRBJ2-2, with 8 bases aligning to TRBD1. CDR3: CASSIGQGTGGELFF. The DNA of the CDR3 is TGCGCCAGCAGCATCGGACAGGGTACGGGCGGGGAGCTGTTTTTT.